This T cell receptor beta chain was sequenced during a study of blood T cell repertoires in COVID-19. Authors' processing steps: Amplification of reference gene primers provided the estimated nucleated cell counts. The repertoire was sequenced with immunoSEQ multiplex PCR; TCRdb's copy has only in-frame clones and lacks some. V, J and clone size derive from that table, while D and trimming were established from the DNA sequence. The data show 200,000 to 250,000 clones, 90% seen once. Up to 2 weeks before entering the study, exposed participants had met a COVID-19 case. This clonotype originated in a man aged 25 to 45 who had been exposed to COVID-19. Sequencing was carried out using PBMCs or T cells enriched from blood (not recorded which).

CDR3 nucleotide sequence: TGTGCCAGTAGCAGGGGGTTCAGCAATCAGCCCCAGCATTTT. Translation: CASSRGFSNQPQHF. The gene calls are TRBV19 and TRBJ1-5, with TRBD1 matching 7 bases. With 6 bases clipped from V and 1 base from J, the junction kept 3 bases outside the gene matches. The V gene's germline CDR1 is LNHDA and CDR2 SQIVND (reference sequence). CDR3 length: 14 amino acids.